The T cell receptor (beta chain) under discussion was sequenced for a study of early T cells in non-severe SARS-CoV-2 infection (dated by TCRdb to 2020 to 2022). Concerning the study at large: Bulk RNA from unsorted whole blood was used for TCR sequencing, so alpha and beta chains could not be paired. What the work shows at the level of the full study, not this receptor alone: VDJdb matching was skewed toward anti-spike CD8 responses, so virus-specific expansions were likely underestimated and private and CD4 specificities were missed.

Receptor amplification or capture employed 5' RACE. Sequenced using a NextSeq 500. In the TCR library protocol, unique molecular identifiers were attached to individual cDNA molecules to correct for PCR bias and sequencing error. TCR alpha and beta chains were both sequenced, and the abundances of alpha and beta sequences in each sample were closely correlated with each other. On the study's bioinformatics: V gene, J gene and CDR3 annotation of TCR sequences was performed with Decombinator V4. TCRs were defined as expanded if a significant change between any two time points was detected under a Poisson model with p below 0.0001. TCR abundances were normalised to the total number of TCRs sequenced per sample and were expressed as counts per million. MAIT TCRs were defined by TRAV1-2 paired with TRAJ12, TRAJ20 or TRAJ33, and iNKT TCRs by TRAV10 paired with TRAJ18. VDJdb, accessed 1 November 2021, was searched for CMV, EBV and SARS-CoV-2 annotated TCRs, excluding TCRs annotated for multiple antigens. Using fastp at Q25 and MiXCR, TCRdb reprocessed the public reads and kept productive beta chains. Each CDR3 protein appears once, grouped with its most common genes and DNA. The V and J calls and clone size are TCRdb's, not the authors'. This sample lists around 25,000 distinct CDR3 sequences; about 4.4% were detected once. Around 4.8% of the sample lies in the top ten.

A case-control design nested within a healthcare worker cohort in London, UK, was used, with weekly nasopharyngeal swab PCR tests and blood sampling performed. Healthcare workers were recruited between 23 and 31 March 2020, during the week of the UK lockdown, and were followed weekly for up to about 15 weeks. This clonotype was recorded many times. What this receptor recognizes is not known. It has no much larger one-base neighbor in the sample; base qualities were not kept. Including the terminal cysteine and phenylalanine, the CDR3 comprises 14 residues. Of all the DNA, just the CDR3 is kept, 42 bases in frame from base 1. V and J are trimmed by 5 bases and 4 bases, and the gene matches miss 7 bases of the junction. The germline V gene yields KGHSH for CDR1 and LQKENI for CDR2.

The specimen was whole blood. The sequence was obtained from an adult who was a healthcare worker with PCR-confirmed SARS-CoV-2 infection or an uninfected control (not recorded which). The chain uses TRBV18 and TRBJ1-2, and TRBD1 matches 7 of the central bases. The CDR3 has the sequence CASSTGQPPYGYTF. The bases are TGTGCCAGCTCAACGGGACAGCCACCCTATGGCTACACCTTC. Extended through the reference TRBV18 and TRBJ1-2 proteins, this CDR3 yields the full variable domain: NAGVMQNPRHLVRRRGQEARLRCSPMKGHSHVYWYRQLPEEGLKFMVYLQKENIIDESGMPKERFSAEFPKEGPSILRIQQVVRGDSAAYFCASSTGQPPYGYTFGSGTRLTVV.